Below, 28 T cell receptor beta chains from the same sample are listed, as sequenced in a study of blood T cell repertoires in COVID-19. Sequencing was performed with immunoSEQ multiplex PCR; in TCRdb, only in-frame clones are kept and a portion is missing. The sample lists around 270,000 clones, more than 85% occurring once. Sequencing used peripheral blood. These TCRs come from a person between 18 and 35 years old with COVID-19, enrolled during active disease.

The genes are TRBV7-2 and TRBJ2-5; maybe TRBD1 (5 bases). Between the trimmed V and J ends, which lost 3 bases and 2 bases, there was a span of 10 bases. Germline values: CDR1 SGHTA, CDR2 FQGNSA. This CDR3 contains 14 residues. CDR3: CASSLRQGQETQYF. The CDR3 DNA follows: TGTGCCAGCAGCTTGCGTCAGGGTCAAGAGACCCAGTACTTC. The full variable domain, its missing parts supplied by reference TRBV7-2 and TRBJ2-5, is GAGVSQSPSNKVTEKGKDVELRCDPISGHTALYWYRQSLGQGLEFLIYFQGNSAPDKSGLPSDRFSAERTGGSVSTLTIQRTQQEDSAVYLCASSLRQGQETQYFGPGTRLLVL.

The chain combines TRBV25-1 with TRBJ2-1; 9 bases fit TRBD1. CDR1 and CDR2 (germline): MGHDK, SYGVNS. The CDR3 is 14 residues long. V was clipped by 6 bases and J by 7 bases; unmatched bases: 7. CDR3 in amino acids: CASRGQGYENEQFF. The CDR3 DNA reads TGTGCCAGCAGAGGACAGGGGTATGAGAATGAGCAGTTCTTC. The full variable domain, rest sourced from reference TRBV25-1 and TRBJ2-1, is EADIYQTPRYLVIGTGKKITLECSQTMGHDKMYWYQQDPGMELHLIHYSYGVNSTEKGDLSSESTVSRIRTEHFPLTLESARPSHTSQYLCASRGQGYENEQFFGPGTRLTVL.

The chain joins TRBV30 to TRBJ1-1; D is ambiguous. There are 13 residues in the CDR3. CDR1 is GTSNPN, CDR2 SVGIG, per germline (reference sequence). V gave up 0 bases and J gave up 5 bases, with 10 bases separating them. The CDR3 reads CAWSVIEDTEAFF. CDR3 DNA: TGTGCCTGGAGTGTTATAGAGGATACTGAAGCTTTCTTT.

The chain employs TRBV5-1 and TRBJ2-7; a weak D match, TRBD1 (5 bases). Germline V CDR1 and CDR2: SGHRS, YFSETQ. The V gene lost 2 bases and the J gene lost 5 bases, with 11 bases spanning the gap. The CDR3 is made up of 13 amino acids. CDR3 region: CASSFELGHEQYF. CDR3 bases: TGCGCCAGCAGCTTCGAATTGGGGCACGAGCAGTACTTC.

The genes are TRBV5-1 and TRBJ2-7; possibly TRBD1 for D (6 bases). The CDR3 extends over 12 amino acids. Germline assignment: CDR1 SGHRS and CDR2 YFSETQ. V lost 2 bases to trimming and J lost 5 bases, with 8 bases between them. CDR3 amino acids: CASSLQGHEQYF. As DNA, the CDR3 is TGCGCCAGCAGCTTACAGGGTCACGAGCAGTACTTC.

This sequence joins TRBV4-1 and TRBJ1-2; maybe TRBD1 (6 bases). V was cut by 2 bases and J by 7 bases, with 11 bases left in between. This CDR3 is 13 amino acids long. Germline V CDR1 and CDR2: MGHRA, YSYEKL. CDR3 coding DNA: TGCGCCAGCAGCCAACTAACAGGGTTTGGCTACACCTTC. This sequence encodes CASSQLTGFGYTF.

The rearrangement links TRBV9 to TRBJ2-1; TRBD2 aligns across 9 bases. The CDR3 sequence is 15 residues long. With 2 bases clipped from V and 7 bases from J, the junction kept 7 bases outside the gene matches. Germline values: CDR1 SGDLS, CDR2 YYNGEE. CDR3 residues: CASSVGSGSYNEQFF. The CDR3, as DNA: TGTGCCAGCAGCGTTGGTAGCGGGAGTTATAATGAGCAGTTCTTC.

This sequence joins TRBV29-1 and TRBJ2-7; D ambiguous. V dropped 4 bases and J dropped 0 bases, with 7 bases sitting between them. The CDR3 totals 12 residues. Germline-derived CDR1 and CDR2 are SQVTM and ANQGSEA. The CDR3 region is CSVGELSYEQYF. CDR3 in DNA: TGCAGCGTTGGCGAACTCTCCTACGAGCAGTACTTC.

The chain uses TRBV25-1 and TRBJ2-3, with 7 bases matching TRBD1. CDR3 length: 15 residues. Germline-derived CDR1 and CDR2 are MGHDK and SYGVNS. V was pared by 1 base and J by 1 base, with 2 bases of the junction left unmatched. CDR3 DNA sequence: TGTGCCAGCAGTGAATCCGGGACAGGCACAGATACGCAGTATTTT. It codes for CASSESGTGTDTQYF.

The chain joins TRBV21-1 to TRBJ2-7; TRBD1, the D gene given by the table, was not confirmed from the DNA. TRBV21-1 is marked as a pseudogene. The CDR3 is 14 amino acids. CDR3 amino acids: CASIPGQGAIEQYF. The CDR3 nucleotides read TGTGCCAGCATTCCGGGACAGGGGGCGATTGAGCAGTACTTC.

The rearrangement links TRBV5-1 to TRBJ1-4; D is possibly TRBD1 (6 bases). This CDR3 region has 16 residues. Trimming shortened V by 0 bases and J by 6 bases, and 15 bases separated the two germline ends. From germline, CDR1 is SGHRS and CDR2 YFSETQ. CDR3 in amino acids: CASSLVLGEGDEKLFF. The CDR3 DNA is TGCGCCAGCAGCTTGGTTCTCGGGGAGGGGGATGAAAAACTGTTTTTT. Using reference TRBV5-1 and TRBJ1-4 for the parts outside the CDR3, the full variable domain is KAGVTQTPRYLIKTRGQQVTLSCSPISGHRSVSWYQQTPGQGLQFLFEYFSETQRNKGNFPGRFSGRQFSNSRSEMNVSTLELGDSALYLCASSLVLGEGDEKLFFGSGTQLSVL.

The CDR3 region is CASSDPLLGGRNYGYTF. The CDR3, as DNA: TGTGCCAGCAGTGACCCTCTATTGGGAGGGCGGAACTATGGCTACACCTTC. This chain connects TRBV2 to TRBJ1-2; D is uncertain. The V gene's germline CDR1 is SNHLY and CDR2 FYNNEI. With 3 bases removed from V and 2 bases from J, the gap between germline ends came to 19 bases. The CDR3 consists of 17 residues. The whole variable domain, filled in from reference TRBV2 and TRBJ1-2, reads EPEVTQTPSHQVTQMGQEVILRCVPISNHLYFYWYRQILGQKVEFLVSFYNNEISEKSEIFDDQFSVERPDGSNFTLKIRSTKLEDSAMYFCASSDPLLGGRNYGYTFGSGTRLTVV.

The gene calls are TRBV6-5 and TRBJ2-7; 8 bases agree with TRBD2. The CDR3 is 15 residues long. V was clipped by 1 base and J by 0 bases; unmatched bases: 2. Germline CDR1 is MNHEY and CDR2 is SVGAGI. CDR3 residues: CASSYWSGSSYEQYF. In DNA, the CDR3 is TGTGCCAGCAGTTACTGGAGCGGGAGCTCCTACGAGCAGTACTTC.

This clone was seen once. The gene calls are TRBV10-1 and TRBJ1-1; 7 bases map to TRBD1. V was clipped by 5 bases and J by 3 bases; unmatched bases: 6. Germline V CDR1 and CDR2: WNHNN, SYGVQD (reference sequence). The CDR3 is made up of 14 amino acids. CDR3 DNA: TGCGCCAGCAGTAACCAGGGGGTGGACACTGAAGCTTTCTTT. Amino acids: CASSNQGVDTEAFF.

The DNA for the CDR3 is TGCGCCAGCAGCTTGGACCTTTCGAGCTCTGGAAACACCATATATTTT. It is translated as CASSLDLSSSGNTIYF. The gene calls are TRBV5-1 and TRBJ1-3; D gene ambiguous. V lost 0 bases to trimming and J lost 0 bases, with 10 bases between them. The CDR3 sequence is 16 residues long. Germline assignment: CDR1 SGHRS and CDR2 YFSETQ. The whole variable domain, filled in from reference TRBV5-1 and TRBJ1-3, reads KAGVTQTPRYLIKTRGQQVTLSCSPISGHRSVSWYQQTPGQGLQFLFEYFSETQRNKGNFPGRFSGRQFSNSRSEMNVSTLELGDSALYLCASSLDLSSSGNTIYFGEGSWLTVV.

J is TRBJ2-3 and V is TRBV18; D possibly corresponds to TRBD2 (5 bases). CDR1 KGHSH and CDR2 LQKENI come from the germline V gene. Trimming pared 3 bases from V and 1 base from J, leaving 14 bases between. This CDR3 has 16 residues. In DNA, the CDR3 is TGTGCCAGCTCACCTAGCGTTGGGTCAGGCACAGATACGCAGTATTTT. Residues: CASSPSVGSGTDTQYF.

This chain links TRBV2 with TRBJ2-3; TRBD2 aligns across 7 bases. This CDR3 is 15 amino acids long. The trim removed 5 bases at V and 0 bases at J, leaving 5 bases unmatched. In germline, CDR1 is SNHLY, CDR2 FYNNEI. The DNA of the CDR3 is TGTGCCAGCAGTCAACTAGCGACAAGCACAGATACGCAGTATTTT. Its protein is CASSQLATSTDTQYF.

CDR3 loop: CASSSSRGKAYNEQFF. The CDR3 DNA follows: TGTGCCAGCAGCTCTTCCCGGGGGAAGGCCTACAATGAGCAGTTCTTC. V and J are TRBV11-2 and TRBJ2-1, with D possibly TRBD2 on 6 matching bases. The CDR3 consists of 16 residues. V gave up 4 bases and J gave up 2 bases, with 15 bases separating them. The V gene's germline CDR1 is SGHAT and CDR2 FQNNGV. Filled out from reference TRBV11-2 and TRBJ2-1, the complete variable domain reads EAGVAQSPRYKIIEKRQSVAFWCNPISGHATLYWYQQILGQGPKLLIQFQNNGVVDDSQLPKDRFSAERLKGVDSTLKIQPAKLEDSAVYLCASSSSRGKAYNEQFFGPGTRLTVL.

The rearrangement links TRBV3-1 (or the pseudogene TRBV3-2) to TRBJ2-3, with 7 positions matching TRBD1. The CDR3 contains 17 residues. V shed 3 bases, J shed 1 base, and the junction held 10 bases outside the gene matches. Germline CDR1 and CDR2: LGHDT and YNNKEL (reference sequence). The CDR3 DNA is TGTGCCAGCAGCCACCATATTCAGGGGGACGGCACAGATACGCAGTATTTT. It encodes CASSHHIQGDGTDTQYF.

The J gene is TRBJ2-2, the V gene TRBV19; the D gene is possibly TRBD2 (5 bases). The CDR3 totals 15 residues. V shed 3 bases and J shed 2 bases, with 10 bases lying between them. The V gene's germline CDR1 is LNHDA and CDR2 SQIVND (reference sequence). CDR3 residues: CASSISVQNTGELFF. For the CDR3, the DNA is TGTGCCAGTAGTATTAGCGTTCAAAACACCGGGGAGCTGTTTTTT. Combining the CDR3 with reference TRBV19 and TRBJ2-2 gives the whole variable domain DGGITQSPKYLFRKEGQNVTLSCEQNLNHDAMYWYRQDPGQGLRLIYYSQIVNDFQKGDIAEGYSVSREKKESFPLTVTSAQKNPTAFYLCASSISVQNTGELFFGEGSRLTVL.

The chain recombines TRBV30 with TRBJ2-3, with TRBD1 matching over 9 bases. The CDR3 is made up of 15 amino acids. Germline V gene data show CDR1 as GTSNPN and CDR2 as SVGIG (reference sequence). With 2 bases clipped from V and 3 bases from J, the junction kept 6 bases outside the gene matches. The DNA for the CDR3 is TGTGCCTGGAGTACTACGACAGGGGGTACAGATACGCAGTATTTT. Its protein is CAWSTTTGGTDTQYF. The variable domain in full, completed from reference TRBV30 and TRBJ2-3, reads SQTIHQWPATLVQPVGSPLSLECTVEGTSNPNLYWYRQAAGRGLQLLFYSVGIGQISSEVPQNLSASRPQDRQFILSSKKLLLSDSGFYLCAWSTTTGGTDTQYFGPGTRLTVL.

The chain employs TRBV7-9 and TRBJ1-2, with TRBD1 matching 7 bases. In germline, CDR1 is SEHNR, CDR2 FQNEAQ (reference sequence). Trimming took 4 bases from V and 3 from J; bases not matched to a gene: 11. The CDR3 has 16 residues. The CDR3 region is CASSSTGTVLYYGYTF. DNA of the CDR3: TGTGCCAGCAGCTCTACCGGGACAGTGCTGTACTATGGCTACACCTTC.

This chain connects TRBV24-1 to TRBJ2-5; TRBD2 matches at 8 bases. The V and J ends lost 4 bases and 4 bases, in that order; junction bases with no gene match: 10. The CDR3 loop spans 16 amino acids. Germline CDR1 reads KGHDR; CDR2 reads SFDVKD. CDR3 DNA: TGTGCCACCAGTGAAGCCGGGACTAGAGTCGGAGAGACCCAGTACTTC. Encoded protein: CATSEAGTRVGETQYF.

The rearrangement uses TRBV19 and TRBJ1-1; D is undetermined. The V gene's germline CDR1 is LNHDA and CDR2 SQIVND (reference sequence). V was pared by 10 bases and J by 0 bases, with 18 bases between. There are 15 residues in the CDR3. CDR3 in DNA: TGTGCCACCACCTATGGGCGCCCCCTGAACACTGAAGCTTTCTTT. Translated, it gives CATTYGRPLNTEAFF.

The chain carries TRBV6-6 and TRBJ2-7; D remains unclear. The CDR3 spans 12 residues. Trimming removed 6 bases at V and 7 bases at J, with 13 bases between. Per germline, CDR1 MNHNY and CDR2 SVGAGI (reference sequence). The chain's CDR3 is CASSPLSGEQYF. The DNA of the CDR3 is TGTGCCAGCAGCCCCCTCTCGGGTGAGCAGTACTTC.

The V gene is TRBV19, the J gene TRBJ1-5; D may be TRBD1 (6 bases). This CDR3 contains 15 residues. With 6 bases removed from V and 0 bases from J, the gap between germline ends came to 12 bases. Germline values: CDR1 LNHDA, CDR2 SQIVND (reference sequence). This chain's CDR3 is CASREGGYSNQPQHF. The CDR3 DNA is TGTGCCAGTAGGGAGGGGGGGTATAGCAATCAGCCCCAGCATTTT.

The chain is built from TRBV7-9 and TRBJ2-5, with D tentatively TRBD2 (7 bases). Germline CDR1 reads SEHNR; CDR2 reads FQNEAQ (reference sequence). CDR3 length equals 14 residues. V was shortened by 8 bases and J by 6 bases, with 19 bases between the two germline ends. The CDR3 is CASPGWGGPKTQYF. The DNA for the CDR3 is TGTGCCAGCCCGGGGTGGGGGGGGCCGAAGACCCAGTACTTC.

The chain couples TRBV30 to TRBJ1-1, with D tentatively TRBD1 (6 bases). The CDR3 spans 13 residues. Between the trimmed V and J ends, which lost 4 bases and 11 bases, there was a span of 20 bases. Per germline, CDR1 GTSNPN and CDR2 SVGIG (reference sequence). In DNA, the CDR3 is TGTGCCTGGAACGAACAGGGATTAGTGGACGCTTTCTTT. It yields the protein CAWNEQGLVDAFF.